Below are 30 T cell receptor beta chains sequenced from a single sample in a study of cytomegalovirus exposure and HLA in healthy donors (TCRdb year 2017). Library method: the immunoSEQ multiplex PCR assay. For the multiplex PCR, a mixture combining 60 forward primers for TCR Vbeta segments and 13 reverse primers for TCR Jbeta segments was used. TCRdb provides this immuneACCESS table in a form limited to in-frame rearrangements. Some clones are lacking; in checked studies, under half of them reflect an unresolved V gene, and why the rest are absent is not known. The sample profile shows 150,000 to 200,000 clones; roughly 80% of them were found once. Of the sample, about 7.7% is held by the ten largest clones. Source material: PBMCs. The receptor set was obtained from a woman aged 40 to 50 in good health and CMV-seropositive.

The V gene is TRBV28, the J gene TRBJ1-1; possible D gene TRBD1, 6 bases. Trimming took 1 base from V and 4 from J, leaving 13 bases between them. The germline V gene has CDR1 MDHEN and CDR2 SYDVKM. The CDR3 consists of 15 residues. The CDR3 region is CASSLFRDTGTEAFF. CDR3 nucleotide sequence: TGTGCCAGCAGTTTATTCCGGGACACAGGCACTGAAGCTTTCTTT.

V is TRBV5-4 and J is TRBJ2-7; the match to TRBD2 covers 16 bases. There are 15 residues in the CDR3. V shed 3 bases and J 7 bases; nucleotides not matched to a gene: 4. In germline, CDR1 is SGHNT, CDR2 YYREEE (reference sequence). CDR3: CASSSGLAGGGEQYF. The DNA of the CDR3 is TGTGCCAGCAGCTCGGGACTAGCGGGAGGGGGGGAGCAGTACTTC.

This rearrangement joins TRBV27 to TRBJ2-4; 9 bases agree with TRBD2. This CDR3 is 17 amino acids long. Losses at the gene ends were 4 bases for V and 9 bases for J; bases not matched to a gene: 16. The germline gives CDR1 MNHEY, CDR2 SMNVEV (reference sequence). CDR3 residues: CASSSIGGRALRSIQYF. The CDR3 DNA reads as TGTGCCAGCAGTTCCATCGGCGGGAGGGCCCTTCGGAGCATTCAGTACTTC.

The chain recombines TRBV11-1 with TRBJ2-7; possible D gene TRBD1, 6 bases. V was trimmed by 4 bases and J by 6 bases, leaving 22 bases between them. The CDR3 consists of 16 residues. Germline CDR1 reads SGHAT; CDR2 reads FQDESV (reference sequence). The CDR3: CASSSYGVSGVAEQYF. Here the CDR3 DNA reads TGTGCCAGCAGCTCATATGGGGTCTCAGGGGTGGCCGAGCAGTACTTC.

The chain's CDR3 is CASSLSGGLTTEAFF. DNA of the CDR3: TGTGCCAGCAGCTTATCCGGGGGGCTGACCACTGAAGCTTTCTTT. The chain combines TRBV7-9 with TRBJ1-1; the D gene is possibly TRBD1 (6 bases). V shed 2 bases and J shed 4 bases, with 14 bases lying between them. The germline V gene encodes CDR1 SEHNR and CDR2 FQNEAQ (reference sequence). There are 15 residues in the CDR3.

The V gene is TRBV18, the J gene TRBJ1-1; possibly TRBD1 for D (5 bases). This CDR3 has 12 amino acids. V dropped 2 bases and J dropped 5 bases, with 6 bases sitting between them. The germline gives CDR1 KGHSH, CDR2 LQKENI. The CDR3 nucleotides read TGTGCCAGCTCACCAGGACAAACTGAAGCTTTCTTT. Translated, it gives CASSPGQTEAFF.

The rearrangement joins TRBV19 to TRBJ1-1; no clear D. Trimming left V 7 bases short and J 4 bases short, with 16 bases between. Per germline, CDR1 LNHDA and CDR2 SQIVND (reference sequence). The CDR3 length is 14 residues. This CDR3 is CASTHLTGSTEAFF. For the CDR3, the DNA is TGTGCCAGTACCCACTTAACTGGTAGCACTGAAGCTTTCTTT.

As DNA, the CDR3 is TGTGCCACCCGCCGGGACGCGGCGGGGGAGCAGTACTTC. Its protein product is CATRRDAAGEQYF. The chain joins TRBV6-5 to TRBJ2-7; D possibly corresponds to TRBD2 (6 bases). Germline V CDR1 and CDR2: MNHEY, SVGAGI. Trimming pared 10 bases from V and 7 bases from J, leaving 20 bases between. The CDR3 is made up of 13 amino acids.

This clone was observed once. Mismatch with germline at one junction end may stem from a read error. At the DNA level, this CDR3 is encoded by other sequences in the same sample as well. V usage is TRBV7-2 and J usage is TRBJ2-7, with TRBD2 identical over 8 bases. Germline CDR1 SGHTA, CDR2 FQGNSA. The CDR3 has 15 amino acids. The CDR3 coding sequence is TGTGCCAGCATTCCCAGTAGCGGGATAAGGAACGAGCAATACTTC. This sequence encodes CASIPSSGIRNEQYF.

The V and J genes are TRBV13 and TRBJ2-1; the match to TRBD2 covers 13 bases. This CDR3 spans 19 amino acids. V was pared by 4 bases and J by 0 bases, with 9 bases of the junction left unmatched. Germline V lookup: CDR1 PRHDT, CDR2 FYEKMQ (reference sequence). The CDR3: CASSSGLAGVRSSYNEQFF. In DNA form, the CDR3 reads TGTGCCAGCAGCTCCGGACTAGCGGGAGTTCGTAGCTCCTACAATGAGCAGTTCTTC.

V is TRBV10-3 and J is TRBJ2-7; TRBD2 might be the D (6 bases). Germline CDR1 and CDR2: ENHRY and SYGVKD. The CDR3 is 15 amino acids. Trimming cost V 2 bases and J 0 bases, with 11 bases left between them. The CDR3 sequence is CAISEVEGISYEQYF. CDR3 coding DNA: TGTGCCATCAGTGAGGTGGAGGGGATCTCCTACGAGCAGTACTTC.

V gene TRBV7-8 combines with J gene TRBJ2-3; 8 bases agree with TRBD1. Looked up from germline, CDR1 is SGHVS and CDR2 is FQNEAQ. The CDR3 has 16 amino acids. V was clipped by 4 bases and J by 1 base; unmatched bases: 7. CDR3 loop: CASSSQTGEGTDTQYF. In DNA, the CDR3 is TGTGCCAGCAGCTCCCAGACAGGGGAGGGCACAGATACGCAGTATTTT.

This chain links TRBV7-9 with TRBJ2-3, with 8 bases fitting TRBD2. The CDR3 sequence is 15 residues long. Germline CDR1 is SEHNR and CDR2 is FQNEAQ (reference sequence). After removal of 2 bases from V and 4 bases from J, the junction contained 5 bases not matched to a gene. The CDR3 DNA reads TGTGCCAGCAGCTTAACAGCGGGAGTCGCAGATACGCAGTATTTT. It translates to CASSLTAGVADTQYF.

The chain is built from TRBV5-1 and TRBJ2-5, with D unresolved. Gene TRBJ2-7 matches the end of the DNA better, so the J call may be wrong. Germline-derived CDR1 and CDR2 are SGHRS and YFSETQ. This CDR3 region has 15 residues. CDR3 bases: TGCGCCAGCAGCTTGGATGGATCCGTATACTACGAGCAGTACTTC. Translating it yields CASSLDGSVYYEQYF.

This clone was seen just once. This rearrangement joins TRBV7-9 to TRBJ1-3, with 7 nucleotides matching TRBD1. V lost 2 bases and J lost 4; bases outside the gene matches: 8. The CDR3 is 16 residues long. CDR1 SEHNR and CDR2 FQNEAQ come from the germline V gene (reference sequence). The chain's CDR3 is CASSLQGGSGGNTIYF. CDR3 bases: TGTGCCAGCAGCTTACAAGGGGGCTCGGGAGGAAACACCATATATTTT. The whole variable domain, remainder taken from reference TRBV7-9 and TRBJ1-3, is DTGVSQNPRHKITKRGQNVTFRCDPISEHNRLYWYRQTLGQGPEFLTYFQNEAQLEKSRLLSDRFSAERPKGSFSTLEIQRTEQGDSAMYLCASSLQGGSGGNTIYFGEGSWLTVV.

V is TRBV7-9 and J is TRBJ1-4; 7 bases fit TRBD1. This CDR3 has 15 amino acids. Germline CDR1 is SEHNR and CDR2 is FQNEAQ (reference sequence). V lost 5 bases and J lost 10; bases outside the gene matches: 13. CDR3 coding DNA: TGTGCCAGCAGCGCAAACAGGGGTGCTTTTGGAAAACTGTTTTTT. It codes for CASSANRGAFGKLFF.

CDR3 residues: CASIKGTGGSLYNEQFF. CDR3 DNA sequence: TGTGCCAGCATTAAGGGGACAGGGGGCTCCCTCTACAATGAGCAGTTCTTC. The chain uses TRBV5-8 and TRBJ2-1; 12 nucleotides line up with TRBD1. CDR1 SGHTS and CDR2 YDEGEE come from the germline V gene. The CDR3 runs to 17 residues. Trimming removed 6 bases from V and 3 bases from J; junction bases left unmatched: 10.

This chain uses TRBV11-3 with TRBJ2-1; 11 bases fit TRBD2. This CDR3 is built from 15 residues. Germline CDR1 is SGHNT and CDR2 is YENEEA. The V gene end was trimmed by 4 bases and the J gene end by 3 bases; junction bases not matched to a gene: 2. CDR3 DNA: TGTGCCAGCAGCTCTCTAGCGGGAGGCTACAATGAGCAGTTCTTC. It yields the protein CASSSLAGGYNEQFF.

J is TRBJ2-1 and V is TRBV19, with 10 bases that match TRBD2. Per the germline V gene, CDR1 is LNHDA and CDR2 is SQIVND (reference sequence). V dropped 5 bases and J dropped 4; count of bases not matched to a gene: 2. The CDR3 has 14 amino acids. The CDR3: CASSPSGGYNEQFF. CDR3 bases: TGTGCCAGTAGTCCTAGCGGGGGATACAATGAGCAGTTCTTC. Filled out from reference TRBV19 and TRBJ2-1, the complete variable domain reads DGGITQSPKYLFRKEGQNVTLSCEQNLNHDAMYWYRQDPGQGLRLIYYSQIVNDFQKGDIAEGYSVSREKKESFPLTVTSAQKNPTAFYLCASSPSGGYNEQFFGPGTRLTVL.

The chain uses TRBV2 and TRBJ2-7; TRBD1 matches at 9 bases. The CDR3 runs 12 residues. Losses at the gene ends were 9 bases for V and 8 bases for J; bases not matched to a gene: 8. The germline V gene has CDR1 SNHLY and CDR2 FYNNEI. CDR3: CASTSQGAQQYF. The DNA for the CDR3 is TGTGCCAGTACGTCACAGGGGGCGCAGCAGTACTTC.

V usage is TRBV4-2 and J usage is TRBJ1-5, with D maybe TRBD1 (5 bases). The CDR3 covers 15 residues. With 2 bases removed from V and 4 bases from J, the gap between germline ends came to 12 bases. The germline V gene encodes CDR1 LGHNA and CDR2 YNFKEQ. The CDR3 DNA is TGTGCCAGCAGCCAAATCGGGGGGGTAAATCAGCCCCAGCATTTT. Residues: CASSQIGGVNQPQHF.

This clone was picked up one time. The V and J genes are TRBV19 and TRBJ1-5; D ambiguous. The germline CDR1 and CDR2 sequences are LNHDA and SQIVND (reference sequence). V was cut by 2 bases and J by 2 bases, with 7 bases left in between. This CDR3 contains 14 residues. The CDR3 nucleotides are TGTGCCAGTAGTATATCTGGAGGCAATCAGCCCCAGCATTTT. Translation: CASSISGGNQPQHF. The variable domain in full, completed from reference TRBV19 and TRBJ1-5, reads DGGITQSPKYLFRKEGQNVTLSCEQNLNHDAMYWYRQDPGQGLRLIYYSQIVNDFQKGDIAEGYSVSREKKESFPLTVTSAQKNPTAFYLCASSISGGNQPQHFGDGTRLSIL.

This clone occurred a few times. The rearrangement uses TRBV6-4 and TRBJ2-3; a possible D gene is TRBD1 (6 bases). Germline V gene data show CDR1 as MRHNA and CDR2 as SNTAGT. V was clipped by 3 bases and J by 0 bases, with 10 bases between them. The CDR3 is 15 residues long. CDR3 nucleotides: TGTGCCAGCAGTGAACTAGGACAGAGCACAGATACGCAGTATTTT. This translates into CASSELGQSTDTQYF.

For the CDR3, the DNA is TGTGCCAGCACCCCCGACGGGGGGCATCAGCCCCAGCATTTT. This codes for CASTPDGGHQPQHF. The V gene is TRBV19, the J gene TRBJ1-5; a weak D match, TRBD1 (6 bases). This CDR3 region has 14 residues. Trimming removed 9 bases at V and 5 bases at J, with 17 bases between. Germline CDR1 and CDR2: LNHDA and SQIVND (reference sequence).

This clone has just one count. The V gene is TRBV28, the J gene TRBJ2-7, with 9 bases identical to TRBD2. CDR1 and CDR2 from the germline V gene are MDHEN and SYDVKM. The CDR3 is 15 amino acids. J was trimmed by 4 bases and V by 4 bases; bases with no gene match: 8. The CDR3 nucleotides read TGTGCCAGCAGTTCCTTAGCGGGAGTTTCGTACGAGCAGTACTTC. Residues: CASSSLAGVSYEQYF.

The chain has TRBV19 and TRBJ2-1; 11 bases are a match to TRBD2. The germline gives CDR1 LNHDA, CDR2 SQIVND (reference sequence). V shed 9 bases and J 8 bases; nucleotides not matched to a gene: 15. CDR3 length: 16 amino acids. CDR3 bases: TGTGCCAGCAAAAAACTAGCGGGAGTTCTTCGAGATGAGCAGTTCTTC. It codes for CASKKLAGVLRDEQFF.

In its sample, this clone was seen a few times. The chain's CDR3 is CASSPEGQGGDYGYTF. The CDR3 DNA reads as TGTGCCAGTAGTCCAGAAGGACAGGGGGGAGACTATGGCTACACCTTC. This rearrangement joins TRBV19 to TRBJ1-2; 10 nucleotides align to TRBD1. CDR3 size: 16 residues. Germline CDR1 is LNHDA and CDR2 is SQIVND (reference sequence). V trimming: 5 bases; J trimming: 3 bases; junction bases outside the gene matches: 9.

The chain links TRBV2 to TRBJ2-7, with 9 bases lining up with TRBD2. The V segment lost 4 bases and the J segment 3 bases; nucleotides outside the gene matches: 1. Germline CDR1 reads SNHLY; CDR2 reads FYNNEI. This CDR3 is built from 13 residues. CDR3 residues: CASSALAGYEQYF. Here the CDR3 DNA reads TGTGCCAGCAGTGCACTAGCGGGCTACGAGCAGTACTTC. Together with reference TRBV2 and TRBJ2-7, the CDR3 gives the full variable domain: EPEVTQTPSHQVTQMGQEVILRCVPISNHLYFYWYRQILGQKVEFLVSFYNNEISEKSEIFDDQFSVERPDGSNFTLKIRSTKLEDSAMYFCASSALAGYEQYFGPGTRLTVT.

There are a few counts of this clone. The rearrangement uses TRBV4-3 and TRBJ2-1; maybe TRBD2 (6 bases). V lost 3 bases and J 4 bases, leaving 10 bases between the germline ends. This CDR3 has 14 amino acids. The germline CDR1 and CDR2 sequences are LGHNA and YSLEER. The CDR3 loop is CASSQASVYNEQFF. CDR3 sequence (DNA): TGCGCCAGCAGCCAGGCTAGCGTTTACAATGAGCAGTTCTTC.

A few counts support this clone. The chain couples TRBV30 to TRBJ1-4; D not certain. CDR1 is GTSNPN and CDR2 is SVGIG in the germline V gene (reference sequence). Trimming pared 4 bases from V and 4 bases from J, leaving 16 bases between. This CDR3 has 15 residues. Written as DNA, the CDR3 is TGTGCCTGGAAAGCAGGATTGGGTGTTAATGAAAAACTGTTTTTT. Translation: CAWKAGLGVNEKLFF.